The 8 T cell receptor beta chains below were found in one sample sequenced in a study of beta chain features in type 1 diabetes. Expressed TCRB transcripts were sequenced, since all the RNA that had been isolated was reverse transcribed. The method was immunoSEQ multiplex PCR; TCRdb's version includes in-frame clones alone and lacks a portion of them. The repertoire holds roughly 310,000 clones, 11% seen once, with roughly 0.014% in the top ten. Sequencing used naive CD4+ T cells from blood. Source of these receptors: a woman between 25 and 40 years old in good health.

The chain carries TRBV7-8 and TRBJ1-1; TRBD1 agrees at 9 bases. The CDR3 covers 15 residues. V gave up 1 base and J gave up 1 base; unmatched junction bases: 1. CDR1 and CDR2 (germline): SGHVS, FQNEAQ. CDR3 in DNA: TGTGCCAGCAGCTTAGAGGGACAGGGGAACACTGAAGCTTTCTTT. Translating it yields CASSLEGQGNTEAFF.

V gene TRBV7-2 combines with J gene TRBJ2-5, with a weak D call TRBD1 (5 bases). Between the trimmed V and J ends, which lost 1 base and 5 bases, there was a span of 11 bases. Germline V gene sequence: CDR1 SGHTA, CDR2 FQGNSA. The CDR3 is made up of 14 amino acids. The CDR3 protein is CASSLVMGPETQYF. Here the CDR3 DNA reads TGTGCCAGCAGCTTAGTAATGGGGCCGGAGACCCAGTACTTC.

In this sample, this clone turned up a few times. The rearrangement uses TRBV30 and TRBJ1-5, with D possibly matching TRBD1 (6 bases). The CDR3 is 15 amino acids. Germline-derived CDR1 and CDR2 are GTSNPN and SVGIG (reference sequence). The V end lost 2 bases, the J end lost 4 bases, and 15 bases lay between the germline ends. In nucleotides, the CDR3 is TGTGCCTGGAGTCCCGGGACATCAGGTAATCAGCCCCAGCATTTT. Translating it yields CAWSPGTSGNQPQHF.

This clone was seen a handful of times. The chain couples TRBV7-2 to TRBJ2-3; TRBD2 is a possible D gene (5 bases). This CDR3 comprises 15 residues. Germline V lookup: CDR1 SGHTA, CDR2 FQGNSA. Trimming took 1 base from V and 0 from J, leaving 8 bases between them. CDR3 in amino acids: CASSLGGFSTDTQYF. The CDR3 DNA reads as TGTGCCAGCAGCTTAGGCGGGTTTAGCACAGATACGCAGTATTTT.

The CDR3 loop is CASSPRQGSNTGELFF. Written as DNA, the CDR3 is TGTGCCAGCTCACCCAGACAGGGGAGCAACACCGGGGAGCTGTTTTTT. The V call is TRBV18, the J call TRBJ2-2; 8 bases map to TRBD1. V gave up 3 bases and J gave up 2 bases; unmatched junction bases: 5. The length of the CDR3 is 16 residues. Germline CDR1 KGHSH, CDR2 LQKENI.

In its sample, this clone was seen a few times. This chain links TRBV29-1 with TRBJ2-5, with TRBD2 as a possible D gene (7 bases). Germline V gene sequence: CDR1 SQVTM, CDR2 ANQGSEA. The CDR3 sequence is 13 residues long. V was clipped by 4 bases and J by 5 bases, with 14 bases between them. CDR3 region: CSVVGGADETQYF. Here the CDR3 DNA reads TGCAGCGTTGTAGGGGGGGCAGATGAGACCCAGTACTTC.

V and J are TRBV29-1 and TRBJ1-1, with 8 bases aligning to TRBD1. This CDR3 contains 16 residues. With 6 bases clipped from V and 2 bases from J, the junction kept 14 bases outside the gene matches. Germline CDR1 SQVTM, CDR2 ANQGSEA. In DNA form, the CDR3 reads TGCAGCGTCCCAGACTCAGGGGGCGCTTATAACACTGAAGCTTTCTTT. Protein sequence: CSVPDSGGAYNTEAFF.

The chain has TRBV7-2 and TRBJ2-2; D might be TRBD2 (6 bases). V was shortened by 8 bases and J by 0 bases, with 7 bases between the two germline ends. The V gene's germline CDR1 is SGHTA and CDR2 FQGNSA. The CDR3 runs 13 residues. The CDR3 DNA sequence: TGTGCCAGCTCGGGGGCGAACACCGGGGAGCTGTTTTTT. As protein: CASSGANTGELFF.